Following are 10 T cell receptor beta chains from one sample sequenced in a study of CD8+ T cells in alopecia areata. The authors extracted RNA and reverse transcribed it into cDNA as the sequencing template. The table came from immunoSEQ multiplex PCR; TCRdb's copy has only in-frame clones and leaves some out. This table holds 37,000 or so clones, nearly 55% found once. Sorting of CD4+ cells into CD25+CD127- cells was performed for a handful of patients. Sequencing was done on a sample of CD4+ Tregs sorted from blood. These receptors originate from a human donor with alopecia areata.

Sample share makes this clone medium-sized. This chain links TRBV4-2 with TRBJ2-5; 10 positions match TRBD1. Germline V gene data show CDR1 as LGHNA and CDR2 as YNFKEQ. The CDR3 spans 15 residues. The ends lost 5 bases at V and 5 bases at J; junction bases unmatched: 8. The CDR3 protein is CASSVRQGAGETQYF. CDR3 sequence (DNA): TGTGCCAGCAGCGTAAGACAGGGGGCAGGGGAGACCCAGTACTTC.

This chain uses TRBV7-2 with TRBJ1-2; 12 bases match TRBD1. Germline V gene data show CDR1 as SGHTA and CDR2 as FQGNSA. The CDR3 is 17 amino acids. The trim removed 6 bases at V and 8 bases at J, leaving 16 bases unmatched. CDR3 protein: CASRQTSGTGGLYGYTF. The CDR3 DNA reads as TGTGCCAGCAGACAGACCTCCGGGACAGGGGGCCTTTACGGCTACACCTTC. The full variable domain, rest sourced from reference TRBV7-2 and TRBJ1-2, is GAGVSQSPSNKVTEKGKDVELRCDPISGHTALYWYRQSLGQGLEFLIYFQGNSAPDKSGLPSDRFSAERTGGSVSTLTIQRTQQEDSAVYLCASRQTSGTGGLYGYTFGSGTRLTVV.

This chain joins TRBV14 and TRBJ1-1, with TRBD1 matching over 9 bases. The junction had 2 bases not matched to a gene; V was cut back by 2 bases and J by 10 bases. This CDR3 comprises 12 residues. Germline CDR1 and CDR2: SGHDN and FVKESK. CDR3 DNA: TGTGCCAGCAGCCAAACAGGGGGCTTAGCTTTCTTT. This translates into CASSQTGGLAFF.

The J gene is TRBJ2-2, the V gene TRBV5-1; D is possibly TRBD2 (6 bases). This CDR3 region has 15 residues. With 4 bases removed from V and 4 bases from J, the gap between germline ends came to 14 bases. Germline V gene sequence: CDR1 SGHRS, CDR2 YFSETQ. The CDR3 loop is CASSPGTYTTGELFF. CDR3 sequence (DNA): TGCGCCAGCAGCCCCGGGACTTATACCACCGGGGAGCTGTTTTTT.

The rearrangement joins TRBV28 to TRBJ2-1; 7 nucleotides line up with TRBD2. V dropped 5 bases and J dropped 2; count of bases not matched to a gene: 9. The germline V gene encodes CDR1 MDHEN and CDR2 SYDVKM. The CDR3 has 16 amino acids. The CDR3, as DNA: TGTGCCAGCAGTCTGCTACTAGCGACCCCCTACAATGAGCAGTTCTTC. Its protein is CASSLLLATPYNEQFF. The full variable domain, its missing parts supplied by reference TRBV28 and TRBJ2-1, is DVKVTQSSRYLVKRTGEKVFLECVQDMDHENMFWYRQDPGLGLRLIYFSYDVKMKEKGDIPEGYSVSREKKERFSLILESASTNQTSMYLCASSLLLATPYNEQFFGPGTRLTVL.

The CDR3 region has the DNA TGTGCCAGCGGAACCCGGACAGGGAGTTTCACTGAAGCTTTCTTT. This sequence encodes CASGTRTGSFTEAFF. The chain carries TRBV7-8 and TRBJ1-1; 8 bases are a match to TRBD1. The germline V gene encodes CDR1 SGHVS and CDR2 FQNEAQ. The CDR3 sequence is 15 residues long. V shed 8 bases, J shed 4 bases, and the junction held 12 bases outside the gene matches.

The chain carries TRBV12-5 and TRBJ2-2; D unresolved. The CDR3 sequence is 13 residues long. Germline values: CDR1 LGHNT, CDR2 FRNRAP. The V end was cut by 2 bases, the J end by 7 bases, with 8 bases between. The CDR3 is CASGLNRNGELFF. CDR3 DNA: TGTGCTAGTGGTTTGAACCGAAACGGGGAGCTGTTTTTT.

The chain joins TRBV27 to TRBJ2-1; D perhaps matches TRBD2 (5 bases). Germline V CDR1 and CDR2: MNHEY, SMNVEV (reference sequence). This CDR3 contains 14 residues. V was shortened by 3 bases and J by 8 bases, with 14 bases between the two germline ends. The CDR3: CASSFRLALDEQFF. CDR3 nucleotides: TGTGCCAGCAGTTTCAGGCTAGCTCTGGATGAGCAGTTCTTC.

This sequence joins TRBV7-2 and TRBJ2-3, with D tentatively TRBD2 (5 bases). Between the trimmed V and J ends, which lost 2 bases and 2 bases, there was a span of 5 bases. The CDR3 consists of 13 residues. The V gene's germline CDR1 is SGHTA and CDR2 FQGNSA. CDR3 residues: CASSLRDTDTQYF. In DNA, the CDR3 is TGTGCCAGCAGCTTACGGGACACAGATACGCAGTATTTT.

This clone is termed medium-sized. The J gene is TRBJ1-1, the V gene TRBV6-5; 11 nucleotides match TRBD1. V lost 6 bases to trimming and J lost 3 bases; unmatched junction nucleotides: 6. The CDR3 length is 15 residues. Germline V CDR1 and CDR2: MNHEY, SVGAGI. CDR3 nucleotide sequence: TGTGCCAGCAGCGGACAGGGGGCAGGGGACACTGAAGCTTTCTTT. Translation gives CASSGQGAGDTEAFF.